Below, 15 T cell receptor beta chains from the same sample are listed, as sequenced in a study of blood T cell repertoires in COVID-19. Using immunoSEQ multiplex PCR, the repertoire was profiled, and TCRdb retains in-frame clones only, with some absent. The sample records hundreds of thousands of clones, roughly 80% being singletons. Sequenced: peripheral blood. Receptor source: a woman over 75 with acute or convalescent COVID-19.

V gene TRBV10-2 combines with J gene TRBJ1-5, with D tentatively TRBD1 (5 bases). Germline CDR1 is WSHSY and CDR2 is SAAADI. V was trimmed by 7 bases and J by 3 bases, leaving 19 bases between them. The CDR3 has 16 residues. The CDR3 loop is CASTRGTPGYNQPQHF. The CDR3 nucleotides are TGCGCCAGCACCCGCGGGACGCCCGGGTACAATCAGCCCCAGCATTTT.

This chain uses TRBV6-5 with TRBJ1-1, with D possibly being TRBD1 (6 bases). Germline values: CDR1 MNHEY, CDR2 SVGAGI. The CDR3 contains 14 residues. The germline V and J ends were trimmed by 3 bases and 14 bases, with 22 bases remaining between them. The DNA for the CDR3 is TGTGCCAGCAGTTATGGGGGACAACGGAAGCTTGGCTTCTTT. This sequence encodes CASSYGGQRKLGFF.

This clone appeared a few times. The V gene is TRBV3-1 (or the pseudogene TRBV3-2), the J gene TRBJ2-1, with 10 bases matching TRBD2. The CDR3 contains 14 residues. Germline CDR1 and CDR2: LGHDT and YNNKEL (reference sequence). J gave up 13 bases and V 0 bases, and 6 bases lay outside the gene matches. The CDR3 reads CASSQEPSGSLQFF. DNA of the CDR3: TGTGCCAGCAGCCAAGAACCTAGCGGGAGTCTTCAGTTCTTC.

This chain links TRBV10-2 with TRBJ1-3; D may be TRBD1 (6 bases). Germline values: CDR1 WSHSY, CDR2 SAAADI. Trimming cost V 6 bases and J 4 bases, with 16 bases left between them. This CDR3 is built from 15 residues. CDR3 nucleotide sequence: TGCGCCAGCAGGGATAGTCGGGGGGCAGGAAACACCATATATTTT. Protein sequence: CASRDSRGAGNTIYF.

The chain carries TRBV7-6 and TRBJ2-6, with TRBD1 matching over 9 bases. This CDR3 spans 18 amino acids. Losses at the gene ends were 5 bases for V and 1 base for J; bases not matched to a gene: 9. Germline V gene data show CDR1 as SGHVS and CDR2 as FNYEAQ. Here the CDR3 reads CASSRRPGTGSGANVLTF. Written as DNA, the CDR3 is TGTGCCAGCAGCCGACGTCCCGGGACAGGGTCTGGGGCCAACGTCCTGACTTTC.

The chain is built from TRBV28 and TRBJ2-7, with TRBD2 as a possible D gene (5 bases). The ends were cut back, 5 bases at V and 3 bases at J, with 17 bases in the middle. The CDR3 consists of 15 residues. CDR1 and CDR2 from the germline V gene are MDHEN and SYDVKM. The CDR3 loop reads CASSPNRRTHYEQYF. The CDR3 nucleotides read TGTGCCAGCAGTCCGAATCGCCGGACTCACTACGAGCAGTACTTC.

V gene TRBV29-1 combines with J gene TRBJ2-3, with 8 bases matching TRBD1. V lost 5 bases and J lost 2; bases outside the gene matches: 9. Germline V CDR1 and CDR2: SQVTM, ANQGSEA. The CDR3 extends over 15 amino acids. The CDR3, as DNA: TGCAGCGTTAGTTTCCGACAGGGGTACACAGATACGCAGTATTTT. Its protein is CSVSFRQGYTDTQYF.

This clone was seen a single time. The rearrangement links TRBV9 to TRBJ1-4; D gene ambiguous. Germline V gene sequence: CDR1 SGDLS, CDR2 YYNGEE. The CDR3 extends over 13 amino acids. Between the trimmed V and J ends, which lost 0 bases and 8 bases, there was a span of 8 bases. The CDR3: CASSVGAGEKLFF. The CDR3 DNA follows: TGTGCCAGCAGCGTAGGGGCTGGAGAAAAACTGTTTTTT.

The chain has TRBV11-2 and TRBJ1-1; D gene unclear. V was pared by 1 base and J by 0 bases, with 6 bases between. The CDR3 sequence is 14 residues long. The germline CDR1 and CDR2 sequences are SGHAT and FQNNGV. As DNA, the CDR3 is TGTGCCAGCAGCTTAGTCCCGGTGAACACTGAAGCTTTCTTT. Translating it yields CASSLVPVNTEAFF.

The chain is built from TRBV3-1 (or the pseudogene TRBV3-2) and TRBJ1-2; TRBD1 agrees at 10 bases. From germline, CDR1 is LGHDT and CDR2 YNNKEL (reference sequence). Trimming removed 4 bases from V and 8 bases from J; junction bases left unmatched: 7. The CDR3 is 14 residues long. This chain's CDR3 is CASSLRDRGYGYTF. Written as DNA, the CDR3 is TGTGCCAGCAGCCTCCGGGACAGGGGTTACGGCTACACCTTC.

CDR3 loop: CASSPGLGPNEQFF. The CDR3 bases are TGTGCCAGCAGCCCGGGTTTGGGGCCCAATGAGCAGTTCTTC. The chain uses TRBV11-3 and TRBJ2-1; tentatively, D is TRBD1 (5 bases). Per the germline V gene, CDR1 is SGHNT and CDR2 is YENEEA. Trimming left V 5 bases short and J 6 bases short, with 14 bases between. CDR3 length: 14 amino acids.

The V call is TRBV19, the J call TRBJ1-2; the D gene is possibly TRBD1 (6 bases). The CDR3 length is 17 residues. CDR1 is LNHDA and CDR2 is SQIVND in the germline V gene (reference sequence). The V end lost 1 base, the J end lost 4 bases, and 19 bases lay between the germline ends. Written as DNA, the CDR3 is TGTGCCAGTAGTATAGTCTCCGGACAGTTGGGGTCCTATGGCTACACCTTC. Its translation is CASSIVSGQLGSYGYTF.

V gene TRBV5-1 combines with J gene TRBJ2-5; TRBD1 agrees at 8 bases. Trimming at V came to 0 bases and at J to 5 bases, leaving 3 bases not matched to a gene. This CDR3 has 14 amino acids. Germline V gives CDR1 SGHRS, CDR2 YFSETQ. CDR3 loop: CASSLGQGLETQYF. The CDR3, as DNA: TGCGCCAGCAGCTTGGGACAGGGGTTGGAGACCCAGTACTTC.

The rearrangement uses TRBV10-1 and TRBJ1-1, with TRBD1 matching 7 bases. With 0 bases clipped from V and 6 bases from J, the junction kept 10 bases outside the gene matches. Germline assignment: CDR1 WNHNN and CDR2 SYGVQD (reference sequence). CDR3 length equals 16 residues. CDR3 DNA sequence: TGCGCCAGCAGTGAGTCTATCACCACTACAGGGGCTGAAGCTTTCTTT. Translation gives CASSESITTTGAEAFF.

V usage is TRBV10-3 and J usage is TRBJ1-5; 7 positions agree with TRBD1. J lost 4 bases, V lost 4 bases, and 4 bases had no gene match. The CDR3 runs 14 residues. Germline V lookup: CDR1 ENHRY, CDR2 SYGVKD. For the CDR3, the DNA is TGTGCCATCAGTGCAGGGGGTGGTAATCAGCCCCAGCATTTT. Translated: CAISAGGGNQPQHF.